This is a list of T cell receptor beta chains from one sample in a study of blood T cell repertoires in COVID-19. Clones were read by immunoSEQ multiplex PCR, and TCRdb kept only the in-frame ones, dropping some. The table has some 150,000 clones, about 88% seen once. Material: peripheral blood. These receptors were taken from a human donor in a cohort sampled during active COVID-19. Each CDR3 is given with its conserved first and last residue. The D gene is left open where the match is weak. Size is omitted from some rows. Given values are once, few, many or a class for expanded clones.

abundance	v_gene	d_gene	j_gene	CDR3nt	CDR3aa
-	TRBV5-1	TRBD1	TRBJ2-1	TGCGCCAGCAGCCCCGGGACAGGGAGGAATGAGCAGTTCTTC	CASSPGTGRNEQFF
-	TRBV30	-	TRBJ2-3	TGTGCCTGGAGGGAGGGGAGAACGCAGTATTTT	CAWREGRTQYF
-	TRBV27	-	TRBJ2-6	TGTGCCAGCAGTTTATCCTTAAGGTTCCTAGGTACGTCTGGGGCCAACGTCCTGACTTTC	CASSLSLRFLGTSGANVLTF
-	TRBV7-9	TRBD1	TRBJ2-7	TGTGCCAGCAGCCCCAGAGGGGGCGGCGAGCAGTACTTC	CASSPRGGGEQYF
-	TRBV5-5	-	TRBJ2-1	TGTGCCAGCAGCTTGGCGTCTAGCGAACCTGTGAATGAGCAGTTCTTC	CASSLASSEPVNEQFF
once	TRBV19	-	TRBJ1-4	TGTGCCAGTAGTAGAGGGGGACGGCTGAATGAAAAACTGTTTTTT	CASSRGGRLNEKLFF
-	TRBV19	-	TRBJ1-1	TGTGCCAGTAGATTCGGGGGGGGATTCACTGAAGCTTTCTTT	CASRFGGGFTEAFF
-	TRBV4-1	TRBD1	TRBJ2-7	TGCGCCAGCAGCCAAGCCTCGGGACAGAACTACGAGCAGTACTTC	CASSQASGQNYEQYF
few	TRBV2	-	TRBJ2-1	TGTGCCAGCAGTGATAACAGGGTCGACAATGAGCAGTTCTTC	CASSDNRVDNEQFF
-	TRBV27	TRBD2	TRBJ2-3	TGTGCCAGCAGTACCCTTGGACCGACTAGCGGGGGCGCAGATACGCAGTATTTT	CASSTLGPTSGGADTQYF
-	TRBV3-1/TRBV3-2	TRBD1	TRBJ1-6	TGTGCCAGCAGCCAAGGACCGGGACAGACAAATTCACCCCTCCACTTT	CASSQGPGQTNSPLHF
-	TRBV6-5	-	TRBJ1-5	TGTGCCAGCAGTCCCGGGGGGGGTGGGAATCAGCCCCAGCATTTT	CASSPGGGGNQPQHF
-	TRBV5-6	TRBD1	TRBJ2-1	TGTGCCAGCAGCTTGCCAACAGGGGGCCCGCTTAAATTCGAGCAGTTCTTC	CASSLPTGGPLKFEQFF
-	TRBV7-3	TRBD1	TRBJ1-2	TGTGCCAGCAGCTCCACAGGGGGGGGAGGCTACACCTTC	CASSSTGGGGYTF
-	TRBV27	-	TRBJ2-7	TGTGCCAGCAGAATGGAAGCTAGGATCTCGGGCGAGCAGTACTTC	CASRMEARISGEQYF
-	TRBV10-2	TRBD1	TRBJ1-1	TGCGCCAGCAGTGATACACAACAGGGGGCATTCACTGAAGCTTTCTTT	CASSDTQQGAFTEAFF